The next 27 T cell receptor beta chains were all read from a single sample in a study of blood T cell repertoires in COVID-19. Sequenced by immunoSEQ multiplex PCR; TCRdb stores in-frame clones only, minus some. Of about 56,000 clones in the sample, roughly 86% were seen once. Sequencing was done on a sample of peripheral blood. These receptors were taken from a woman older than 75 with acute or convalescent COVID-19.

This sequence joins TRBV7-2 and TRBJ2-7; 10 bases are shared with TRBD1. The J segment lost 1 base and the V segment lost 5 bases, leaving 8 bases of the junction unmatched. Germline V lookup: CDR1 SGHTA, CDR2 FQGNSA. The CDR3 covers 16 residues. The CDR3 region has the DNA TGTGCCAGCAGCAGAGGACAGGGGGTAAGGTCCTACGAGCAGTACTTC. Protein: CASSRGQGVRSYEQYF.

The chain joins TRBV24-1 to TRBJ1-2; D not resolved. In germline, CDR1 is KGHDR, CDR2 SFDVKD. This CDR3 spans 13 amino acids. V was shortened by 9 bases and J by 2 bases, with 12 bases between the two germline ends. The CDR3 DNA reads TGTGCCACCTCAAAGACTGGCAACTATGGCTACACCTTC. Amino acids: CATSKTGNYGYTF.

The CDR3 region has the DNA TGTGCCATCAGTGCTAGCGGGAGGCTCTACGAGCAGTACTTC. Translation gives CAISASGRLYEQYF. The chain combines TRBV10-3 with TRBJ2-7; 11 bases align to TRBD2. CDR3 size: 14 residues. The junction had 2 bases not matched to a gene; V was cut back by 4 bases and J by 3 bases. The germline V gene encodes CDR1 ENHRY and CDR2 SYGVKD.

This clone has just a few counts. The chain carries TRBV6-5 and TRBJ2-7; no reliable D call. The germline V gene encodes CDR1 MNHEY and CDR2 SVGAGI. Trimming stripped 8 bases from V and 7 bases from J, with 21 bases between. CDR3 length: 14 amino acids. In DNA form, the CDR3 reads TGTGCCAGCTCCCTCGACTCCATTTTAGTGGAGCAGTACTTC. This encodes CASSLDSILVEQYF.

The chain has TRBV6-5 and TRBJ1-2; possible D gene TRBD1, 5 bases. The CDR3 consists of 12 residues. V was clipped by 7 bases and J by 6 bases, with 12 bases between them. The germline V gene has CDR1 MNHEY and CDR2 SVGAGI. The CDR3 bases are TGTGCCAGCAATTCAGGGATTGATGGCTACACCTTC. This gives the protein CASNSGIDGYTF.

The chain couples TRBV2 to TRBJ2-5; a weak D match, TRBD1 (6 bases). The germline gives CDR1 SNHLY, CDR2 FYNNEI. Trimming removed 4 bases from V and 4 bases from J, with 16 bases in between. CDR3 length equals 15 residues. The CDR3 sequence is CASSVQGQIGETQYF. The CDR3 DNA sequence: TGTGCCAGCAGTGTACAGGGACAAATAGGAGAGACCCAGTACTTC.

The rearrangement joins TRBV6-2 or TRBV6-3 to TRBJ2-4, with 15 bases lining up with TRBD2. CDR3 size: 14 residues. From germline, CDR1 is MNHEY and CDR2 SVGEGT. V shed 5 bases and J 15 bases; nucleotides not matched to a gene: 8. The CDR3 region is CASSNPGLAGGLYF. The CDR3 DNA reads as TGTGCCAGCAGTAATCCGGGACTAGCGGGAGGACTGTACTTC.

This rearrangement joins TRBV4-1 to TRBJ1-1; 10 bases agree with TRBD1. CDR1 is MGHRA, CDR2 YSYEKL, per germline. CDR3 length: 18 residues. V lost 3 bases, J lost 5 bases, and 15 bases stayed unmatched. The CDR3 DNA follows: TGCGCCAGCAGCCATCGATACCGGGACAGGGGATATAATACTGAAGCTTTCTTT. This codes for CASSHRYRDRGYNTEAFF.

The chain carries TRBV19 and TRBJ2-2, with 12 bases identical to TRBD1. CDR1 is LNHDA, CDR2 SQIVND, per germline (reference sequence). The CDR3 is made up of 18 amino acids. With 4 bases clipped from V and 6 bases from J, the junction kept 12 bases outside the gene matches. The CDR3 loop is CASSTYSGTGGLAGELFF. CDR3 DNA sequence: TGTGCCAGTAGTACTTATTCCGGGACAGGGGGCTTGGCCGGGGAGCTGTTTTTT.

This clone appeared a single time. This rearrangement joins TRBV28 to TRBJ1-2, with a tentative D call TRBD1 (5 bases). Germline CDR1 and CDR2: MDHEN and SYDVKM. Trimming removed 2 bases at V and 4 bases at J, with 14 bases between. The CDR3 contains 15 residues. The CDR3 DNA reads as TGTGCCAGCAGTTTAAAGGGGCCCGGGCGCTATGGCTACACCTTC. Residues: CASSLKGPGRYGYTF.

The chain combines TRBV11-3 with TRBJ2-5, with 8 bases fitting TRBD2. Germline V lookup: CDR1 SGHNT, CDR2 YENEEA. The CDR3 is 16 residues long. J lost 2 bases, V lost 5 bases, and 10 bases had no gene match. CDR3 in amino acids: CASSVGTRGAQETQYF. The DNA for the CDR3 is TGTGCCAGCAGCGTGGGGACTAGGGGTGCTCAAGAGACCCAGTACTTC.

This clone was seen only once. This chain uses TRBV2 with TRBJ2-7, with 9 bases matching TRBD1. The CDR3 is made up of 13 amino acids. Looked up from germline, CDR1 is SNHLY and CDR2 is FYNNEI. With 6 bases clipped from V and 5 bases from J, the junction kept 5 bases outside the gene matches. The CDR3 DNA follows: TGTGCCAGCAGCTGGGACAGGGCCCACGAGCAGTACTTC. Its protein is CASSWDRAHEQYF.

The chain joins TRBV27 to TRBJ1-2; 7 bases line up with TRBD1. V gave up 8 bases and J gave up 4 bases; unmatched junction bases: 19. Germline lookup yields CDR1 MNHEY and CDR2 SMNVEV (reference sequence). There are 17 residues in the CDR3. As DNA, the CDR3 is TGTGCCAGCTCGATCCGACAGGGATTCGATTTGGTCTATGGCTACACCTTC. Its protein is CASSIRQGFDLVYGYTF.

V is TRBV9 and J is TRBJ1-3, with TRBD1 matching over 8 bases. The trim removed 4 bases at V and 4 bases at J, leaving 13 bases unmatched. CDR3 size: 17 residues. CDR1 SGDLS and CDR2 YYNGEE come from the germline V gene. CDR3 in amino acids: CASSSTKAGDRGNTIYF. CDR3 bases: TGTGCCAGCAGCTCAACAAAGGCTGGGGACAGGGGAAACACCATATATTTT.

The chain joins TRBV7-9 to TRBJ1-6, with D tentatively TRBD1 (6 bases). V was shortened by 0 bases and J by 13 bases, with 16 bases between the two germline ends. Germline CDR1 is SEHNR and CDR2 is FQNEAQ (reference sequence). CDR3 length: 15 amino acids. CDR3 loop: CASSLALDSPDPLHF. For the CDR3, the DNA is TGTGCCAGCAGCTTAGCGCTGGACAGCCCCGACCCCCTCCACTTT.

V usage is TRBV19 and J usage is TRBJ2-3; no clear D. The germline CDR1 and CDR2 sequences are LNHDA and SQIVND (reference sequence). Trimming took 3 bases from V and 4 from J, leaving 11 bases between them. The CDR3 is 14 amino acids. The CDR3 loop is CASSIGFSADTQYF. CDR3 in DNA: TGTGCCAGTAGTATCGGTTTTTCGGCAGATACGCAGTATTTT.

This clone was seen only a few times. The V gene is TRBV7-2, the J gene TRBJ2-7; the D is unclear. Deletions cut 4 bases from V and 0 bases from J, with 7 bases between. CDR1 SGHTA and CDR2 FQGNSA come from the germline V gene. This CDR3 spans 13 amino acids. CDR3 DNA sequence: TGTGCCAGCAGCTCCTATTCCTCCTACGAGCAGTACTTC. Residues: CASSSYSSYEQYF.

This chain joins TRBV5-8 and TRBJ2-7, with a weak D call TRBD1 (6 bases). This CDR3 spans 15 amino acids. Germline CDR1 and CDR2: SGHTS and YDEGEE. V gave up 4 bases and J gave up 0 bases, with 14 bases separating them. The CDR3 region is CASSRRDTSSYEQYF. DNA for the CDR3: TGTGCCAGCAGCCGTAGGGACACCAGCTCCTACGAGCAGTACTTC.

The chain has TRBV5-1 and TRBJ1-5, with TRBD1 matching 8 bases. CDR1 and CDR2 from the germline V gene are SGHRS and YFSETQ. V gave up 5 bases and J gave up 7 bases; unmatched junction bases: 11. The CDR3 covers 15 residues. The CDR3 is CASRVTGGEGQPQHF. The DNA of the CDR3 is TGCGCCAGCAGAGTAACAGGGGGTGAAGGACAGCCCCAGCATTTT.

The chain employs TRBV6-5 and TRBJ1-2, with 7 bases fitting TRBD1. This CDR3 comprises 13 residues. The junction had 4 bases not matched to a gene; V was cut back by 6 bases and J by 3 bases. CDR1 MNHEY and CDR2 SVGAGI come from the germline V gene. Written as DNA, the CDR3 is TGTGCCAGCAGATCAACAGGGGACTATGGCTACACCTTC. Encoded protein: CASRSTGDYGYTF.

This sequence joins TRBV5-1 and TRBJ1-3, with 7 bases matching TRBD1. Losses at the gene ends were 4 bases for V and 0 bases for J; bases not matched to a gene: 7. CDR3 length equals 16 residues. CDR1 is SGHRS, CDR2 YFSETQ, per germline. As DNA, the CDR3 is TGCGCCAGCAGCGATCGGACAGGCCTCTCTGGAAACACCATATATTTT. This translates into CASSDRTGLSGNTIYF.

The genes are TRBV2 and TRBJ1-1; tentatively, D is TRBD1 (5 bases). Looked up from germline, CDR1 is SNHLY and CDR2 is FYNNEI. Trimming cost V 8 bases and J 5 bases, with 15 bases left between them. The CDR3 extends over 13 amino acids. The CDR3 sequence: CASSVEGWTEAFF. The CDR3 DNA reads as TGTGCCAGCTCTGTGGAGGGGTGGACTGAAGCTTTCTTT.

The rearrangement uses TRBV5-6 and TRBJ1-2; no reliable D call. The V end was cut by 2 bases, the J end by 4 bases, with 9 bases between. The germline V gene encodes CDR1 SGHDT and CDR2 YYEEEE. CDR3 length: 13 residues. The CDR3 sequence: CASSFREGYGYTF. The CDR3 nucleotides read TGTGCCAGCAGCTTCCGGGAGGGCTATGGCTACACCTTC. Looking up the rest from reference TRBV5-6 and TRBJ1-2 gives the full variable domain: DAGVTQSPTHLIKTRGQQVTLRCSPKSGHDTVSWYQQALGQGPQFIFQYYEEEERQRGNFPDRFSGHQFPNYSSELNVNALLLGDSALYLCASSFREGYGYTFGSGTRLTVV.

The chain carries TRBV11-3 and TRBJ2-1; 8 bases map to TRBD1. V shed 5 bases, J shed 2 bases, and the junction held 5 bases outside the gene matches. Germline values: CDR1 SGHNT, CDR2 YENEEA. This CDR3 comprises 15 residues. In nucleotides, the CDR3 is TGTGCCAGCAGCGCCTCGACAGGGGCCTACAATGAGCAGTTCTTC. Its protein is CASSASTGAYNEQFF. Using reference TRBV11-3 and TRBJ2-1 for the parts outside the CDR3, the full variable domain is EAGVVQSPRYKIIEKKQPVAFWCNPISGHNTLYWYLQNLGQGPELLIRYENEEAVDDSQLPKDRFSAERLKGVDSTLKIQPAELGDSAVYLCASSASTGAYNEQFFGPGTRLTVL.

This clone is medium-sized within its sample. For the CDR3, the DNA is TGTGCCAGCAGCTGGGTACAGGGTTTCGGTGGCTACACCTTC. This translates into CASSWVQGFGGYTF. The V and J genes are TRBV5-4 and TRBJ1-2; weak D call: TRBD1 (6 bases). Trimming cost V 3 bases and J 7 bases, with 16 bases left between them. The CDR3 loop spans 14 amino acids. Germline-derived CDR1 and CDR2 are SGHNT and YYREEE (reference sequence).

This clone was recorded only once. The chain couples TRBV27 to TRBJ1-2, with 10 bases lining up with TRBD1. CDR1 is MNHEY, CDR2 SMNVEV, per germline (reference sequence). With 5 bases clipped from V and 1 base from J, the junction kept 10 bases outside the gene matches. The CDR3 is 17 residues long. In DNA, the CDR3 is TGTGCCAGCAGTCCGCGACAGGGGGCATCGGGTAACTATGGCTACACCTTC. Amino acids: CASSPRQGASGNYGYTF.

The chain recombines TRBV6-2 or TRBV6-3 with TRBJ1-5; 7 nucleotides line up with TRBD1. Germline V gene data show CDR1 as MNHEY and CDR2 as SVGEGT. With 2 bases clipped from V and 6 bases from J, the junction kept 13 bases outside the gene matches. The length of the CDR3 is 17 residues. The CDR3 bases are TGTGCCAGCAGTTACGGGAGCCAGAGGGCAGGGGGTCAGCCCCAGCATTTT. Amino acid sequence: CASSYGSQRAGGQPQHF.